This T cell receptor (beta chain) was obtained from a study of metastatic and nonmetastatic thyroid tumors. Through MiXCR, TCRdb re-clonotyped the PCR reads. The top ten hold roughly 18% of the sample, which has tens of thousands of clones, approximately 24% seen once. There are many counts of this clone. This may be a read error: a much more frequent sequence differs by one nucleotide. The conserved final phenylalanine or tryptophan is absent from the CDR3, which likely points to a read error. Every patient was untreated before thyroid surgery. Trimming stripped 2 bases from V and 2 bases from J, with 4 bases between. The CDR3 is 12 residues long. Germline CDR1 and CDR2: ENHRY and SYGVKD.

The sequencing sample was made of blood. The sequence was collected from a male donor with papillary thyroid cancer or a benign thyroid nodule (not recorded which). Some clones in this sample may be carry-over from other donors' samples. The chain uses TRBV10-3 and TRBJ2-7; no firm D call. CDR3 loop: CAISETAYEQYL. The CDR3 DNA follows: TGTGCCATCAGTGAGACAGCCTACGAGCAGTACCTC.